The clone carrying this T cell receptor (beta chain) has ten or more counts. Its antigen remains unidentified. The data were taken from a study of early T cells in non-severe SARS-CoV-2 infection. At the level of the study: Sequenced material consisted of bulk RNA (from unsorted whole blood), and chains were unpaired. Findings and caveats of the study: Comparison of clonotypes with VDJdb favored anti-spike CD8 responses while missing private and CD4 specificities.

The V gene's germline CDR1 is SGHTA and CDR2 FQGNSA. Trimming pared 1 base from V and 6 bases from J, leaving 8 bases between. CDR3 length equals 13 residues. Unique molecular identifiers were added to individual cDNA molecules. Via MiXCR, TCRdb re-called the 5' RACE reads, giving one row per CDR3 protein. The sample shows tens of thousands of distinct CDR3 sequences, under 15% of them seen only once. The TCR was taken from an adult who was a healthcare worker with PCR-confirmed SARS-CoV-2 infection or an uninfected control (not recorded which). The chain couples TRBV7-2 to TRBJ2-3; no firm D call. The material sequenced was whole blood. CDR3 coding DNA: TGTGCCAGCAGCTTAGGAGTGGGGGATACGCAGTATTTT. Protein product: CASSLGVGDTQYF.